A selection of T cell receptor beta chains follows, all from one sample in a study of CXCR3-negative and CXCR3-positive naive CD8 T cells. Using the 5' RACE reads, TCRdb records one entry per CDR3 protein without DNA. This sample's table has 85,000 to 90,000 distinct CDR3 sequences. The sample was naive CXCR3+ CD8+ T cells from blood. All receptors derive from a human donor in good health. Some clones in this sample may be carry-over from other donors' samples. Each CDR3 is given with its conserved first and last residue.

V	J	CDR3
TRBV21-1	TRBJ2-1	CASSKVCGWVNEQFF
TRBV12-3/TRBV12-4	TRBJ1-1	CASSYSVAAEAFF
TRBV4-1	TRBJ2-7	CASSQEKTAPSYEQYF
TRBV28	TRBJ1-5	CASSVGTSNQPQHF
TRBV4-1	TRBJ2-7	CASSQGAGDGYEQYF
TRBV20-1	TRBJ2-7	CSARTSTREQYF
TRBV25-1	TRBJ2-5	CASNGGVVETQYF
TRBV14	TRBJ1-4	CAYRGGGPRELFF
TRBV6-1	TRBJ1-4	CASREDRLATNEKLFF
TRBV7-3	TRBJ2-1	CASSLLAGGSYNEQFF
TRBV5-1	TRBJ1-1	CASRSDGTDNTEAFF
TRBV20-1	TRBJ2-1	CSARDLGTSGRYNEQFF
TRBV7-9	TRBJ2-4	CASSLTSKTSGRAGNIQYF
TRBV12-3/TRBV12-4	TRBJ2-2	CASSPGPSTGELFF
TRBV6-5	TRBJ2-1	CASSLSNNEQFF
TRBV4-1	TRBJ1-5	CASSRVQGDQPQHF
TRBV5-1	TRBJ2-5	CASSRGGQETQYF
TRBV29-1	TRBJ2-2	CSVRDMNTGELFF
TRBV25-1	TRBJ2-1	CASSEFFYNEQFF
TRBV29-1	TRBJ1-2	CSVEGPGAYGYTF
TRBV7-8	TRBJ2-1	CASSLVLARDEQFF
TRBV7-9	TRBJ1-4	CASSPGANEKLFF
TRBV28	TRBJ1-2	CASRTEGVVGYTF
TRBV7-2	TRBJ1-2	CASSGTTGGGGGYTF
TRBV12-3/TRBV12-4	TRBJ2-7	CASSTRDRGIYEQYF
TRBV9	TRBJ2-7	CASSVSLTGPYEQYF
TRBV15	TRBJ1-1	CATSRGGDTEASF
TRBV28	TRBJ1-4	CASSSPGQGSTNEKLFF
TRBV7-9	TRBJ1-1	CASSTRQGLNTEAFF
TRBV20-1	TRBJ2-1	CSAKLLDSYNEQFF
TRBV2	TRBJ2-7	CASSEGSDIPYEQYF
TRBV12-5	TRBJ1-2	CASGPGAGYGYTF